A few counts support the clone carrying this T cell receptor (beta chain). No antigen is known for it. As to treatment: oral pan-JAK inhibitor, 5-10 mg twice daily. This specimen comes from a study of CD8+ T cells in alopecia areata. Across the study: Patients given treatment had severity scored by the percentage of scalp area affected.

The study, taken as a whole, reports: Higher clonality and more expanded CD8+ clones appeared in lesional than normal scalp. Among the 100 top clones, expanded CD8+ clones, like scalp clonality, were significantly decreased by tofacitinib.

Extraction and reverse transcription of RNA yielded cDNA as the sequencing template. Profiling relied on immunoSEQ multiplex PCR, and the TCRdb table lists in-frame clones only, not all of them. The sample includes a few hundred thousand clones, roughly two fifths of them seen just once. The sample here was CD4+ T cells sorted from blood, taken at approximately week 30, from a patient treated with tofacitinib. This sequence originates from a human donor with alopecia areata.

The CDR3 nucleotides are TGTGCCAGCAGCTTGGCAGGGACCAATCAGCCCCAGCATTTT. It codes for CASSLAGTNQPQHF. The chain joins TRBV5-4 to TRBJ1-5; D might be TRBD1 (5 bases). V shed 0 bases and J shed 3 bases, with 7 bases lying between them. The length of the CDR3 is 14 residues. Looked up from germline, CDR1 is SGHNT and CDR2 is YYREEE (reference sequence). Filled out from reference TRBV5-4 and TRBJ1-5, the complete variable domain reads ETGVTQSPTHLIKTRGQQVTLRCSSQSGHNTVSWYQQALGQGPQFIFQYYREEENGRGNFPPRFSGLQFPNYSSELNVNALELDDSALYLCASSLAGTNQPQHFGDGTRLSIL.